These T cell receptor beta chains were read from a single sample in a study of T cells after yellow fever vaccination. In TCRdb, the 5' RACE reads were re-called with MiXCR into one record per CDR3 protein. The sample yields roughly 400,000 distinct CDR3 sequences, about 17% seen once. The sequenced sample was PBMCs, obtained before the yellow fever booster vaccination. These receptor sequences come from a man in his late teens or twenties who received the YFV17D yellow fever vaccine. Both conserved end residues are part of each CDR3. The order of the fields is clone size, V gene, J gene, D gene, CDR3 DNA, CDR3 protein. A D gene is named only where the DNA matches it firmly. Not every row has a clone size; where given, it reads once, few, many or a size class.

>many|TRBV7-2|TRBJ1-2|.
TGTGCCAGCAGCTTAATAGGTCAGGGAGGCTACACCTTC
CASSLIGQGGYTF
>few|TRBV12-3/TRBV12-4|TRBJ2-1|TRBD2
TGTGCCAGCAGTGCCCTAGCGGGGGCAAGGAATGAGCAGTTCTTC
CASSALAGARNEQFF
>many|TRBV4-1|TRBJ2-2|TRBD1
TGCGCCAGCAGCTTGGGACAGGGTCGCTCCGGGGAGCTGTTTTTT
CASSLGQGRSGELFF
>.|TRBV12-3/TRBV12-4|TRBJ1-1|TRBD1
TGTGCCTCCGGACAGGGAAGGAACACTGAAGCTTTCTTT
CASGQGRNTEAFF
>.|TRBV6-5|TRBJ1-1|.
TGTGCCAGCAGTCGGGACACCACTGAAGCTTTCTTT
CASSRDTTEAFF
>.|TRBV4-1|TRBJ1-3|.
TGCGCCAGCAGCCGGGCAGGGCTAATACTACGCGGAAACACCATATATTTT
CASSRAGLILRGNTIYF
>.|TRBV20-1|TRBJ1-6|.
TGCAGTGCTAGACAGTACCTAGGAGAGTGGTCACCCCTCCACTTT
CSARQYLGEWSPLHF
>few|TRBV9|TRBJ2-7|.
TGTGCCAGCAGCGTGGGAGGGGGAAACTACGAGCAGTACTTC
CASSVGGGNYEQYF
>.|TRBV4-2|TRBJ1-4|.
TGTGCCAGCAGCCAAGATCTGGCGGGGGGAGGGAAACTGTTTTTT
CASSQDLAGGGKLFF
>few|TRBV19|TRBJ1-1|.
TGTGCCAGCGAGGACACCCTTGAAGCTTTCTTT
CASEDTLEAFF
>many|TRBV20-1|TRBJ1-1|TRBD1
TGCAGTGCTGCCGGGACAGGGGGCGGTGAAGCTTTCTTT
CSAAGTGGGEAFF
>few|TRBV6-2/TRBV6-3|TRBJ1-2|TRBD1
TGTGCCAGCAGCTCACAGGGGGCCCTTTCGGGCTACACCTTC
CASSSQGALSGYTF
>.|TRBV5-1|TRBJ2-3|.
TGCGCCAGCAGGGGCGGGGAAAGCACAGATACGCAGTATTTT
CASRGGESTDTQYF
>few|TRBV4-3|TRBJ2-7|.
TGCGCCAGCAGCTTCCAGGACAGTTTTACCTACGAGCAGTACTTC
CASSFQDSFTYEQYF
>once|TRBV11-2|TRBJ2-7|TRBD1
TGTGCCAGCAGCTCCGGACAGGGGAGAATCCACGAGCAGTACTTC
CASSSGQGRIHEQYF
>.|TRBV12-3/TRBV12-4|TRBJ1-1|.
TGTGCCAGCAGTTATTGGACAATTGAAGCTTTCTTT
CASSYWTIEAFF
>few|TRBV20-1|TRBJ2-7|.
TGCAGTGCTAGAGAGGTTATTTCCTACGAGCAGTACTTC
CSAREVISYEQYF
>.|TRBV20-1|TRBJ2-1|.
TGCAGTGCTAGGAAACAGGTTGTCGATGAGCAGTTCTTC
CSARKQVVDEQFF
>few|TRBV12-3/TRBV12-4|TRBJ2-7|.
TGTGCCAGCAGTTTAGTCCTCCTGAGTCGGTGGCAGTACTTC
CASSLVLLSRWQYF
>.|TRBV28|TRBJ1-5|TRBD1
TGTGCCAGCAGTTTAAGGGACAGGGGTGATCAGCCCCAGCATTTT
CASSLRDRGDQPQHF